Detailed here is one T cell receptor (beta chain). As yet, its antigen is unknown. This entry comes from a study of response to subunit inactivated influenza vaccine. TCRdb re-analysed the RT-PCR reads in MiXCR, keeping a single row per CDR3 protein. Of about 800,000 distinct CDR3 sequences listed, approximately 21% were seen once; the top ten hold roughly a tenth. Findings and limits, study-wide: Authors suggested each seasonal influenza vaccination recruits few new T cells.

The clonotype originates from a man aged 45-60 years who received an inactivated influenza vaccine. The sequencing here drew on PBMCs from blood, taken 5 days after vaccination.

The CDR3: CASSQGTAGGDIPNEQFF. The CDR3, as DNA: TGCGCCAGCAGCCAAGGAACGGCTGGCGGAGATATTCCGAATGAGCAGTTCTTC. The gene calls are TRBV4-3 and TRBJ2-1; D is unresolved. The CDR3 consists of 18 residues. CDR1 is LGHNA and CDR2 is YSLEER in the germline V gene. V gave up 1 base and J gave up 7 bases, with 23 bases separating them.